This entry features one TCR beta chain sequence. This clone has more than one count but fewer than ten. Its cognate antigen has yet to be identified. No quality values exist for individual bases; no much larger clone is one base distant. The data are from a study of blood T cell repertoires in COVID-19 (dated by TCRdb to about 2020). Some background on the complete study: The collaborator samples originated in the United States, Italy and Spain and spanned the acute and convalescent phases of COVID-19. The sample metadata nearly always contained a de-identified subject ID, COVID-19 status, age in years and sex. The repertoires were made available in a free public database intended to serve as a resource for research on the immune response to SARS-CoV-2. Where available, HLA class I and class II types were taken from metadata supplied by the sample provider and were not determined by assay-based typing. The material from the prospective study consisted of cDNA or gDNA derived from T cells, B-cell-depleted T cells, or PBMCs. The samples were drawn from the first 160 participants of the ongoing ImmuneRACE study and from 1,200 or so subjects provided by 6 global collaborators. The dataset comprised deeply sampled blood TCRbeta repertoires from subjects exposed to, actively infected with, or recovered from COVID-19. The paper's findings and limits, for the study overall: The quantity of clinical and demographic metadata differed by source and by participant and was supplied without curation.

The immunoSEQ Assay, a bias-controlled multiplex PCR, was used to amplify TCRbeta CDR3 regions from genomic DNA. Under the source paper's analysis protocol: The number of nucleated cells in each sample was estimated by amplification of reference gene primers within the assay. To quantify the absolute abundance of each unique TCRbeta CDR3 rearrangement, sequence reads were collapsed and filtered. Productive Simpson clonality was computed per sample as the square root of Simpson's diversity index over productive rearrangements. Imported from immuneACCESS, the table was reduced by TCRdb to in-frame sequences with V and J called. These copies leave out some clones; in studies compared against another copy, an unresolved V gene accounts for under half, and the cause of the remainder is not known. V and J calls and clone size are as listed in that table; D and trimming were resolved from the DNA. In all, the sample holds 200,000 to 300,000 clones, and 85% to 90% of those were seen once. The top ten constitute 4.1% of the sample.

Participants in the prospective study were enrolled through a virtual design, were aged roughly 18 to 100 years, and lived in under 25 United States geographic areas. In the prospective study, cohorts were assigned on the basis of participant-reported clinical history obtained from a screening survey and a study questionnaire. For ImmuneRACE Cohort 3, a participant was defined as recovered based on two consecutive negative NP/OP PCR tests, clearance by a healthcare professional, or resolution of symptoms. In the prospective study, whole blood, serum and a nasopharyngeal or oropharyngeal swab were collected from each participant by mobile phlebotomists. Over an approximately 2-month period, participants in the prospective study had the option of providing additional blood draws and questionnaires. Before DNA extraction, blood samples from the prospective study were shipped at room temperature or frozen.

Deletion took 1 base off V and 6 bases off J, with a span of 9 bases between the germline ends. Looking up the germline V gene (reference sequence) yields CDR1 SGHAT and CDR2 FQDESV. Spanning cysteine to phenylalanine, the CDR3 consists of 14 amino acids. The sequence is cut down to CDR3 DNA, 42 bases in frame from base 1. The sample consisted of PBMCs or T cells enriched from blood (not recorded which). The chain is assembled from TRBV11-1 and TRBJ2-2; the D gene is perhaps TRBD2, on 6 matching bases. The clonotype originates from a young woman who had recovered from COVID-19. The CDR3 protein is CASSLVSGAGELFF. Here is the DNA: TGTGCCAGCAGCTTAGTTTCGGGGGCCGGGGAGCTGTTTTTT. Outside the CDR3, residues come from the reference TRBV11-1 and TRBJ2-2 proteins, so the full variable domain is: EAEVAQSPRYKITEKSQAVAFWCDPISGHATLYWYRQILGQGPELLVQFQDESVVDDSQLPKDRFSAERLKGVDSTLKIQPAELGDSAMYLCASSLVSGAGELFFGEGSRLTVL.